One and the same sample provided the 14 T cell receptor beta chains below, sequenced in a study of cytomegalovirus exposure and HLA in healthy donors. PCR amplification relied on 60 Vbeta primers (plus 13 Jbeta primers). Some clones are missing from TCRdb's copy, which holds only in-frame ones; the method was immunoSEQ multiplex PCR. This table holds around 190,000 clones, around four fifths found once. Sequencing was performed on PBMCs. The receptors here all came from a man in his forties or fifties in good health and CMV-seropositive.

This clone was seen only a few times. V is TRBV5-4 and J is TRBJ1-1, with D unclear. In germline, CDR1 is SGHNT, CDR2 YYREEE (reference sequence). The CDR3 is 12 residues long. V shed 10 bases and J shed 0 bases, with 10 bases lying between them. CDR3 residues: CASSVMNTEAFF. For the CDR3, the DNA is TGTGCCTCCTCGGTGATGAACACTGAAGCTTTCTTT.

The rearrangement links TRBV4-1 to TRBJ1-5, with TRBD1 matching over 9 bases. The ends lost 4 bases at V and 6 bases at J; junction bases unmatched: 13. CDR3 size: 17 residues. Per germline, CDR1 MGHRA and CDR2 YSYEKL. CDR3 in amino acids: CASSRPPGQGLRQPQHF. CDR3 nucleotide sequence: TGCGCCAGCAGCCGACCGCCGGGACAGGGTCTCCGTCAGCCCCAGCATTTT.

This rearrangement joins TRBV28 to TRBJ1-2; 9 bases line up with TRBD1. CDR1 is MDHEN and CDR2 is SYDVKM in the germline V gene. CDR3 size: 15 residues. V trimming: 4 bases; J trimming: 4 bases; junction bases outside the gene matches: 7. CDR3 amino acids: CASSSGTGFIYGYTF. The CDR3 DNA reads as TGTGCCAGCAGTTCCGGGACAGGGTTTATCTATGGCTACACCTTC.

The CDR3 DNA follows: TGTGCCAGCAGCTCCGGAGGAGGGACTTATGGCTACACCTTC. Translated: CASSSGGGTYGYTF. V and J are TRBV14 and TRBJ1-2, with a possible D match to TRBD1 (5 bases). The CDR3 is 14 residues long. The germline V gene encodes CDR1 SGHDN and CDR2 FVKESK. Deletions cut 5 bases from V and 5 bases from J, with 15 bases between.

The genes are TRBV6-1 and TRBJ1-2, with 7 positions matching TRBD1. Germline V CDR1 and CDR2: MNHNS, SASEGT. This CDR3 has 17 residues. With 1 base clipped from V and 6 bases from J, the junction kept 14 bases outside the gene matches. CDR3 DNA sequence: TGTGCCAGCAGTGAAGGACAGGGCGGAATCGACCCTGATGGCTACACCTTC. Protein: CASSEGQGGIDPDGYTF.

CDR3 sequence (DNA): TGTGCCAGCAGGACAGGGAACGGCGGGGAGCTGTTTTTT. It specifies CASRTGNGGELFF. This chain links TRBV6-5 with TRBJ2-2, with 7 bases identical to TRBD1. The CDR3 has 13 residues. The germline gives CDR1 MNHEY, CDR2 SVGAGI. The V gene end was trimmed by 6 bases and the J gene end by 7 bases; junction bases not matched to a gene: 5.

The gene calls are TRBV5-1 and TRBJ1-4, with 10 nucleotides matching TRBD1. The CDR3 spans 17 residues. CDR1 and CDR2 (germline): SGHRS, YFSETQ. V was pared by 5 bases and J by 5 bases, with 12 bases of the junction left unmatched. CDR3 sequence (DNA): TGCGCCAGCAGTTTTCCCGGGACAGGGGAAGAAAATGAAAAACTGTTTTTT. Translating gives CASSFPGTGEENEKLFF.

The gene calls are TRBV15 and TRBJ1-2; 8 nucleotides match TRBD1. Losses at the gene ends were 3 bases for V and 7 bases for J; bases not matched to a gene: 10. Germline CDR1 is LNHNV and CDR2 is YYDKDF (reference sequence). The CDR3 totals 15 residues. The CDR3 region is CATSRGGTGLSGYTF. The CDR3 DNA is TGTGCCACCAGCAGGGGGGGGACAGGCCTTTCTGGCTACACCTTC.

The chain couples TRBV27 to TRBJ2-7; tentatively, D is TRBD2 (5 bases). The V gene's germline CDR1 is MNHEY and CDR2 SMNVEV (reference sequence). V was cut by 6 bases and J by 7 bases, with 19 bases left in between. This CDR3 comprises 14 residues. The CDR3 nucleotides are TGTGCCAGCAGGGGAGTTAAGGAGTTGGAGGAGCAGTACTTC. Its protein product is CASRGVKELEEQYF.

With respect to this clone: Other DNA sequences in this sample translate to the same CDR3. The chain has TRBV5-1 and TRBJ1-4; 9 bases match TRBD1. The junction had 2 bases not matched to a gene; V was cut back by 3 bases and J by 5 bases. The CDR3 sequence is 14 residues long. Germline CDR1 reads SGHRS; CDR2 reads YFSETQ. The CDR3 spells CASSWTGENEKLFF. CDR3 nucleotide sequence: TGCGCCAGCAGCTGGACAGGGGAGAATGAAAAACTGTTTTTT.

The rearrangement uses TRBV28 and TRBJ1-2; the match to TRBD1 covers 8 bases. The germline V gene has CDR1 MDHEN and CDR2 SYDVKM. There are 14 residues in the CDR3. The V gene end was trimmed by 1 base and the J gene end by 5 bases; junction bases not matched to a gene: 3. CDR3 in amino acids: CASSLLGQDYGYTF. In DNA, the CDR3 is TGTGCCAGCAGTTTATTGGGACAGGATTATGGCTACACCTTC.

V usage is TRBV6-5 and J usage is TRBJ2-2, with D perhaps TRBD1 (5 bases). CDR1 is MNHEY and CDR2 is SVGAGI in the germline V gene. The length of the CDR3 is 13 residues. V was shortened by 8 bases and J by 4 bases, with 11 bases between the two germline ends. DNA of the CDR3: TGTGCCAGCGGTACAGGCCGCACCGGGGAGCTGTTTTTT. Translating gives CASGTGRTGELFF.

The V call is TRBV5-6, the J call TRBJ2-1; 7 bases line up with TRBD1. The CDR3 has 15 residues. With V trimmed by 4 bases and J by 3 bases, 7 bases remained unmatched. CDR1 is SGHDT, CDR2 YYEEEE, per germline. In DNA, the CDR3 is TGTGCCAGCAGCCCGGACAGGTTCTACTACAATGAGCAGTTCTTC. Amino acid sequence: CASSPDRFYYNEQFF. The full variable domain, with the rest looked up from reference TRBV5-6 and TRBJ2-1, is DAGVTQSPTHLIKTRGQQVTLRCSPKSGHDTVSWYQQALGQGPQFIFQYYEEEERQRGNFPDRFSGHQFPNYSSELNVNALLLGDSALYLCASSPDRFYYNEQFFGPGTRLTVL.

V is TRBV2 and J is TRBJ1-2; TRBD1 agrees at 8 bases. CDR1 is SNHLY and CDR2 is FYNNEI in the germline V gene. The CDR3 consists of 12 residues. J was trimmed by 8 bases and V by 2 bases; bases with no gene match: 1. In DNA, the CDR3 is TGTGCCAGCAGTGAACAGGGGGCCGGCTACACCTTC. It specifies CASSEQGAGYTF.